Reported below is one TCR beta chain. The antigen it recognizes is unknown. Per-nucleotide qualities are absent, and no much larger clonotype sits a single base away. Other nucleotide sequences from this sample produce the same CDR3. Each collaborating institution followed its own protocols to collect whole blood in K2EDTA tubes. For TCRbeta analysis, collaborators shipped samples as frozen whole blood, isolated PBMCs, or DNA extracted from either of those sample types. This sample was taken from a study of blood T cell repertoires in COVID-19 (dated by TCRdb to the early 2020s). The study in broad terms: Samples covering the acute and convalescent phases of COVID-19 were provided by collaborators in the United States, Italy and Spain. Deeply sampled blood TCRbeta repertoires from subjects exposed to, actively infected with, or recovered from COVID-19 were included in the dataset. HLA class I and class II types, where available, came from metadata supplied by the sample provider rather than from assay-based typing. Samples were obtained from the ongoing ImmuneRACE study (first 160 participants) and from over a thousand subjects provided by 6 global collaborators. The repertoires were released in a freely available public database meant as a resource for research on the immune response to SARS-CoV-2. The material from the prospective study consisted of cDNA or gDNA derived from T cells, B-cell-depleted T cells, or PBMCs. A de-identified subject ID, COVID-19 status, age in years and sex were almost always included in the sample metadata. General findings and caveats noted by the study authors: Clinical and demographic metadata were provided uncurated, with the amount varying by source and participant.

The CDR3 has 13 amino acids, counting the end cysteine and phenylalanine. Kept here is only the CDR3 DNA, which spans 39 bases and is read in frame from base 1. In the germline V gene (reference sequence), CDR1 corresponds to MNHEY and CDR2 to SMNVEV. V is shortened by 3 bases, J by 4 bases, and the region joining them spans 7 bases. TCRbeta CDR3 regions were amplified from genomic DNA using the immunoSEQ Assay, a bias-controlled multiplex PCR. The authors' analysis ran thus. Nucleated cell counts per sample were estimated from amplification of reference gene primers within the assay. To quantify the absolute abundance of each unique TCRbeta CDR3 rearrangement, sequence reads were collapsed and filtered. Productive Simpson clonality was computed per sample as the square root of Simpson's diversity index over productive rearrangements. Not all clones reach the TCRdb copy of this immuneACCESS table, which keeps in-frame sequences only. Checked studies attribute under half of the gap to unresolved V genes and leave the rest unexplained. V and J calls and clone size are those listed in that table; D and trimming were worked out from the DNA. The sample table contains approximately 430,000 clones; only one count was recorded for more than 80% of them. The top ten clones comprise under 1.5% of the sample.

What was sequenced was peripheral blood. This clonotype was obtained from a woman aged 25 to 39 with active or convalescent COVID-19. The rearrangement combines TRBV27 with TRBJ1-5; no confident D gene assignment can be made. The DNA is TGTGCCAGCAGTTTGGGCAGTAATCAGCCCCAGCATTTT. Translated, it reads CASSLGSNQPQHF.